This record covers a single T cell receptor beta chain. Antigen: not known. The junction departs from germline at one end; a sequencing error may be responsible. This entry belongs to a study of human T cells and chemical hapten exposure. Unique molecular identifiers were attached to individual cDNA molecules within the library. TCRdb reprocessed the RACE reads via MiXCR and lists one record per CDR3 protein. Seen here are roughly 80,000 distinct CDR3 sequences, about 10% observed once, and the top ten hold 4% to 5%. Broader study findings: No change in TCRs above 1 in 1000 frequency was produced by DPC sensitization.

Time point denoted: patch test 1, 2 weeks after DPC sensitization. Noted treatment: therapeutic diphenylcyclopropenone sensitization with weekly scalp DPC. Non-pregnant alopecia patients aged 18 to 70, suitable for DPC therapy. Germline V gene data show CDR1 as SGHTS and CDR2 as YDEGEE. The CDR3 runs to 15 residues. Material: whole blood, obtained in connection with sensitization to the hapten diphenylcyclopropenone (DPC). The chain carries TRBV5-8 and TRBJ2-7; D is ambiguous. The clonotype was recovered from a woman aged 50 to 60 with alopecia areata. Some clones in this sample may be carry-over from other donors' samples. CDR3: CTSSLEWIVPYEQYF. The CDR3 DNA reads as TGTACCAGCAGCTTGGAATGGATAGTTCCCTACGAGCAGTACTTC.